This TCR beta chain stems from a study of cytomegalovirus exposure and HLA in healthy donors. Germline loops: CDR1 LNHDA, CDR2 SQIVND (reference sequence). Trimming at V came to 4 bases and at J to 4 bases, leaving 7 bases not matched to a gene. CDR3 size: 15 residues. Concerning this clone: As yet, its antigen is unknown.

Findings and limits, study-wide: Most observed TCR sequences were rare, whereas some public TCRs were detected in many donors. CMV antigen specificity of three CMV-associated chains was confirmed in vitro. The study dropped some indistinguishable V segments, TRBV6-2 and TRBV6-3 among them. Per a later analysis, HLA-associated TCR beta chains showed more clonal expansion than other, equally common TCR beta chains.

The PCR made use of 60 Vbeta and 13 Jbeta primers. Repertoires were generated with immunoSEQ multiplex PCR, while TCRdb's copy carries only in-frame clones and drops some. Counted here are approximately 150,000 clones, approximately 79% occurring once; the ten biggest clones make up approximately 2.2%. This chain links TRBV19 with TRBJ1-2; 9 bases agree with TRBD1. The sequence was collected from a male donor in good health and CMV-seronegative. Sequencing was performed on PBMCs. Here the CDR3 DNA reads TGTGCCAGTAGTAGCACAGGGGGCGCAGTCTATGGCTACACCTTC. Protein product: CASSSTGGAVYGYTF. Based on the CDR3 plus reference TRBV19 and TRBJ1-2, the full variable domain is DGGITQSPKYLFRKEGQNVTLSCEQNLNHDAMYWYRQDPGQGLRLIYYSQIVNDFQKGDIAEGYSVSREKKESFPLTVTSAQKNPTAFYLCASSSTGGAVYGYTFGSGTRLTVV.